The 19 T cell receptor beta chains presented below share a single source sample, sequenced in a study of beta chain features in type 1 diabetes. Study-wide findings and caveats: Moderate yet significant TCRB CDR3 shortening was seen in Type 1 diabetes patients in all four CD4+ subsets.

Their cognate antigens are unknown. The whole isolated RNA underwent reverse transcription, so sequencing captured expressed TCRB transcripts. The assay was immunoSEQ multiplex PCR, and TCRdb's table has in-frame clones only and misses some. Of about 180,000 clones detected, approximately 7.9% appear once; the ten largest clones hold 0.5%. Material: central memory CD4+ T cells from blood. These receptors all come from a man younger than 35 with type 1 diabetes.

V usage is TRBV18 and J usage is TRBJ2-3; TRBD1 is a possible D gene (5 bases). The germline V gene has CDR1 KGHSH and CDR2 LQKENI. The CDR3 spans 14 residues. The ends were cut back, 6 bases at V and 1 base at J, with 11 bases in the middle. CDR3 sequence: CASSKGAGTDTQYF. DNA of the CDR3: TGTGCCAGCTCCAAAGGGGCTGGCACAGATACGCAGTATTTT.

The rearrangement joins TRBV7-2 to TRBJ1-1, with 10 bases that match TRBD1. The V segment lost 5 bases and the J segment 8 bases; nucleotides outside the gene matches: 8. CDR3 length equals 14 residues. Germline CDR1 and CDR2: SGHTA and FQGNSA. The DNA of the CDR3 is TGTGCCAGCAGCCCCCACGGGACAGGGGCCGAAGCTTTCTTT. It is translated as CASSPHGTGAEAFF.

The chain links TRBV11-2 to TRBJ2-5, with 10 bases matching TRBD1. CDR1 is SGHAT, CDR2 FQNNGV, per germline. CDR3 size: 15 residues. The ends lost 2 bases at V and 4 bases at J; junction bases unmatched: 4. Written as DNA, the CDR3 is TGTGCCAGCAGCTTAAGACAGGGGGCTGGAGAGACCCAGTACTTC. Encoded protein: CASSLRQGAGETQYF.

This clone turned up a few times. CDR3 in amino acids: CATTTTRVYHNEQFF. CDR3 nucleotides: TGTGCCACGACGACTACTAGGGTTTACCACAATGAGCAGTTCTTC. The V gene is TRBV15, the J gene TRBJ2-1, with a tentative D call TRBD2 (5 bases). The length of the CDR3 is 15 residues. The V end lost 9 bases, the J end lost 5 bases, and 20 bases lay between the germline ends. Germline loops: CDR1 LNHNV, CDR2 YYDKDF (reference sequence).

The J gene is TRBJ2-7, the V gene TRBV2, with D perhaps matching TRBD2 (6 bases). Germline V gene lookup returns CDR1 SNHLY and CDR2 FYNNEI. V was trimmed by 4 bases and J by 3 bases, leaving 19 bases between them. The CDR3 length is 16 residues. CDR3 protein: CASSGSPPGLSYEQYF. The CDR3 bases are TGTGCCAGCAGTGGAAGCCCTCCGGGACTGAGCTACGAGCAGTACTTC.

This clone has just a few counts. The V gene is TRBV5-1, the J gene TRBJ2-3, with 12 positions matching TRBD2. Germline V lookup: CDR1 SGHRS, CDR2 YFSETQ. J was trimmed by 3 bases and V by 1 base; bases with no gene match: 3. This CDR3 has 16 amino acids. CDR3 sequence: CASSLTSGGLTDTQYF. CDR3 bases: TGCGCCAGCAGCTTGACTAGCGGGGGGCTGACAGATACGCAGTATTTT.

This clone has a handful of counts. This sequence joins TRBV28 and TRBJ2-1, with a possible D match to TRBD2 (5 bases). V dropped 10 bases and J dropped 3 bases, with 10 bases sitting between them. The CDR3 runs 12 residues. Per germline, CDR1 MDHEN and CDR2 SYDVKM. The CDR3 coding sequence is TGTGCCACCGGAGCGGTCTACAATGAGCAGTTCTTC. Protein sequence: CATGAVYNEQFF.

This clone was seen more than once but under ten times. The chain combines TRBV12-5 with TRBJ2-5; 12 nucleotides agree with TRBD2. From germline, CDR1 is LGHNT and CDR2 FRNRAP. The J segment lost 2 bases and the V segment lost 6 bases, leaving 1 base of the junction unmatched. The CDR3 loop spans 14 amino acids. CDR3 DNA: TGTGCTAGTGGAGGGACTAGCGGGCAAGAGACCCAGTACTTC. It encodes CASGGTSGQETQYF.

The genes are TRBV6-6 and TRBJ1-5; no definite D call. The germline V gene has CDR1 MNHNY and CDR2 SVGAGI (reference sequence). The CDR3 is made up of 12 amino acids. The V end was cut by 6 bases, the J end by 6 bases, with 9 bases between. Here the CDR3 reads CASSAEGQPQHF. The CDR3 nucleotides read TGTGCCAGCAGCGCCGAGGGTCAGCCCCAGCATTTT.

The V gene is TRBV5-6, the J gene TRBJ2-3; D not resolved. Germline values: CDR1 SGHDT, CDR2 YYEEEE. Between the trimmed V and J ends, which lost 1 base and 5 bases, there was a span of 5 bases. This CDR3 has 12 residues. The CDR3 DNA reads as TGTGCCAGCAGCTTGAACGGAGATACGCAGTATTTT. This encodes CASSLNGDTQYF.

In nucleotides, the CDR3 is TGTGCCAGCGGCTCAGTCGCAAGGGGAACCTATGGCTACACCTTC. Translated, it gives CASGSVARGTYGYTF. The chain uses TRBV28 and TRBJ1-2; D may be TRBD1 (5 bases). V was trimmed by 8 bases and J by 4 bases, leaving 20 bases between them. The CDR3 contains 15 residues. Germline V gives CDR1 MDHEN, CDR2 SYDVKM.

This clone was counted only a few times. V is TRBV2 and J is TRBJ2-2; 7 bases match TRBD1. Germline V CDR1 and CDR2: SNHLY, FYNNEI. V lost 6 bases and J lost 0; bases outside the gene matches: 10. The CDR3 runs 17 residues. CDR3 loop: CASSSDRASANTGELFF. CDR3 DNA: TGTGCCAGCAGCTCCGACAGGGCGTCCGCGAACACCGGGGAGCTGTTTTTT.

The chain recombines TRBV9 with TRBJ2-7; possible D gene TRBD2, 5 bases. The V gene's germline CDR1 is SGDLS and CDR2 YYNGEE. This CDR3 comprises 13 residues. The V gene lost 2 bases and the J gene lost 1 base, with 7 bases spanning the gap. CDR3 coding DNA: TGTGCCAGCAGCGTGGACTTTTCCTACGAGCAGTACTTC. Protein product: CASSVDFSYEQYF.

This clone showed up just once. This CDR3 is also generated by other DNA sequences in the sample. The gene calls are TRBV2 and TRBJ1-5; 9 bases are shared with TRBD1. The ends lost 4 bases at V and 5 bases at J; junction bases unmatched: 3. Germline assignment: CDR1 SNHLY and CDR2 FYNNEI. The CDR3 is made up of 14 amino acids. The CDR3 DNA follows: TGTGCCAGCAGTGGGGACAGGGCCCATCAGCCCCAGCATTTT. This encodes CASSGDRAHQPQHF. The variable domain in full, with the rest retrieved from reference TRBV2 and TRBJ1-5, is EPEVTQTPSHQVTQMGQEVILRCVPISNHLYFYWYRQILGQKVEFLVSFYNNEISEKSEIFDDQFSVERPDGSNFTLKIRSTKLEDSAMYFCASSGDRAHQPQHFGDGTRLSIL.

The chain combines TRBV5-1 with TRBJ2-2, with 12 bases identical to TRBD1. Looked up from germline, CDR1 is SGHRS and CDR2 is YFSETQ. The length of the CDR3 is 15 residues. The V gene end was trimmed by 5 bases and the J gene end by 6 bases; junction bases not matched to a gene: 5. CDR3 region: CASRAGTGGAGELFF. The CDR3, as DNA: TGCGCCAGCAGGGCCGGGACAGGGGGCGCCGGGGAGCTGTTTTTT.

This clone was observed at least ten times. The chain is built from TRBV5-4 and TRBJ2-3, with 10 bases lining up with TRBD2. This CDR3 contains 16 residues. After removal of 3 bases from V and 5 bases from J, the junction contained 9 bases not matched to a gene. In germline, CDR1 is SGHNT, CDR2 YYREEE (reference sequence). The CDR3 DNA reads TGTGCCAGCAGCTCGGAGCGGGGGGGCCAGAGAGATACGCAGTATTTT. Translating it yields CASSSERGGQRDTQYF.

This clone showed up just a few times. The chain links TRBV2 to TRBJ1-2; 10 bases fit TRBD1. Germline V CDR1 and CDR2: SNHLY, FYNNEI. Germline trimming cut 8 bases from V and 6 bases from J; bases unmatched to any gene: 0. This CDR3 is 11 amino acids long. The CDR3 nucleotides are TGTGCCAGCGGGACAGGGGATGGCTACACCTTC. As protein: CASGTGDGYTF.

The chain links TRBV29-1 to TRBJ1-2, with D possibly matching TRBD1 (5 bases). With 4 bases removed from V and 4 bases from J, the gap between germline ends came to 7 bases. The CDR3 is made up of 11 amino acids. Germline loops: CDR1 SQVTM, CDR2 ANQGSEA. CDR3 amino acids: CSVGQSYGYTF. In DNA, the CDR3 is TGCAGCGTTGGACAGTCCTATGGCTACACCTTC. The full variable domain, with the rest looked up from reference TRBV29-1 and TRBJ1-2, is SAVISQKPSRDICQRGTSLTIQCQVDSQVTMMFWYRQQPGQSLTLIATANQGSEATYESGFVIDKFPISRPNLTFSTLTVSNMSPEDSSIYLCSVGQSYGYTFGSGTRLTVV.

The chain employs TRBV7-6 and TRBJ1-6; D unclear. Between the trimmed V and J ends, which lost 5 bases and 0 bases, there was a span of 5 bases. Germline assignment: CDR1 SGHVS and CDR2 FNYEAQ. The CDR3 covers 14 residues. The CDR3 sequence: CASSASSYNSPLHF. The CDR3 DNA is TGTGCCAGCAGCGCGAGCTCCTATAATTCACCCCTCCACTTT.